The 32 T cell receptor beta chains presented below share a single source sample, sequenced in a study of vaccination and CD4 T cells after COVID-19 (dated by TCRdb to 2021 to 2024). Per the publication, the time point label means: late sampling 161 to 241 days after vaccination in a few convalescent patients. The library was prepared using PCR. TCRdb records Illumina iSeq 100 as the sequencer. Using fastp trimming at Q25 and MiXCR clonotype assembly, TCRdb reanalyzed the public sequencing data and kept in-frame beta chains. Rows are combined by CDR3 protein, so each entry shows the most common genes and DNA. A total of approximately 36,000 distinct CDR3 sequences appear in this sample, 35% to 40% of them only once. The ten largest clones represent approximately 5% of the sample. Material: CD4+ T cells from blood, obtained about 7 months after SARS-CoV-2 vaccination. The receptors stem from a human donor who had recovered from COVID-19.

The CDR3 here is CSVITGVSYNEQFF. The CDR3 region has the DNA TGCAGCGTTATCACAGGGGTATCCTACAATGAGCAGTTCTTC. The gene calls are TRBV29-1 and TRBJ2-1; 7 nucleotides match TRBD1. The CDR3 is 14 residues long. V lost 5 bases, J lost 1 base, and 5 bases stayed unmatched. Looked up from germline, CDR1 is SQVTM and CDR2 is ANQGSEA.

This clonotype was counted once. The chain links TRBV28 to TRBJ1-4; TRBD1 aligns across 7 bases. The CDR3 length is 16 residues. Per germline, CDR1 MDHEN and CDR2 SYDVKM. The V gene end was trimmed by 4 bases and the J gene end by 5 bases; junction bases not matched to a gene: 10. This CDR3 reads CASSSKRRGVNEKLFF. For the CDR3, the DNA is TGTGCCAGCAGTTCTAAACGCAGGGGGGTCAATGAAAAACTGTTTTTT. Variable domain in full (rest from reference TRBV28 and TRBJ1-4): DVKVTQSSRYLVKRTGEKVFLECVQDMDHENMFWYRQDPGLGLRLIYFSYDVKMKEKGDIPEGYSVSREKKERFSLILESASTNQTSMYLCASSSKRRGVNEKLFFGSGTQLSVL.

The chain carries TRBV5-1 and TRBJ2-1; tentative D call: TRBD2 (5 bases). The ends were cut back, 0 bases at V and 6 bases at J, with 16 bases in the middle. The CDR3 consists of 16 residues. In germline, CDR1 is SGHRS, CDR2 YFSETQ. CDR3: CASSLAVGGGSNEQFF. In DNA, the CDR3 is TGCGCCAGCAGCTTGGCCGTCGGAGGCGGGTCCAATGAGCAGTTCTTC.

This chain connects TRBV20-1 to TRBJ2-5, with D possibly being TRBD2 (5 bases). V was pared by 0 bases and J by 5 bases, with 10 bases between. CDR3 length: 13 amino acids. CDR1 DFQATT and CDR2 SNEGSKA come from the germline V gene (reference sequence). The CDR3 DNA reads TGCAGTGCTAGAGATGTTAGCGCGGAGACCCAGTACTTC. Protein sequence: CSARDVSAETQYF.

CDR3 in DNA: TGTGCCAGCAGCTCCCCCTCTTTTGGCGGTTTCCAAGAGACCCAGTACTTC. Translated, it gives CASSSPSFGGFQETQYF. The rearrangement uses TRBV7-2 and TRBJ2-5, with unresolved D. The CDR3 contains 17 residues. Trimming shortened V by 4 bases and J by 1 base, and 19 bases separated the two germline ends. Germline loops: CDR1 SGHTA, CDR2 FQGNSA.

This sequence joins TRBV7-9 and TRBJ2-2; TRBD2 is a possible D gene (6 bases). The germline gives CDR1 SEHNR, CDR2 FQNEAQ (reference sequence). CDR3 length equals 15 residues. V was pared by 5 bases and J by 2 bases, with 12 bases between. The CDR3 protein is CASSPRDSNTGELFF. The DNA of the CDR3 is TGTGCCAGCAGCCCCCGGGACTCCAACACCGGGGAGCTGTTTTTT.

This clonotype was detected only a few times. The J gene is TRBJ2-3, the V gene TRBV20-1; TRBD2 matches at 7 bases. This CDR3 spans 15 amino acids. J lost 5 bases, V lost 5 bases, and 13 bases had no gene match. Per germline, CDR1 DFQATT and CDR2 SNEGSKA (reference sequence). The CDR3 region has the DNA TGCAGTGCTGCCCTCAGCGGGGAACGGGTAGATACGCAGTATTTT. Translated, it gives CSAALSGERVDTQYF.

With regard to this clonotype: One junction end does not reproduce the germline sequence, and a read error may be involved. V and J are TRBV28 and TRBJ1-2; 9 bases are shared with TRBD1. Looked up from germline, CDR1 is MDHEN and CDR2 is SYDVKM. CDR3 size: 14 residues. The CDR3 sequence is CASSPRTGAYGCTF. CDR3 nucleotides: TGTGCCAGCAGCCCTAGGACAGGGGCATATGGCTGCACCTTC.

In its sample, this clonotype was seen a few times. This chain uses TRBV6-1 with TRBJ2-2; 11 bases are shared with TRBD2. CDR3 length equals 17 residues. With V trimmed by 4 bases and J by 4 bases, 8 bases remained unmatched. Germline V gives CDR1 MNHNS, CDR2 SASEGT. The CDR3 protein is CASSVLAGGISTGELFF. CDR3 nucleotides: TGTGCCAGCAGTGTCCTAGCGGGAGGTATAAGCACCGGGGAGCTGTTTTTT.

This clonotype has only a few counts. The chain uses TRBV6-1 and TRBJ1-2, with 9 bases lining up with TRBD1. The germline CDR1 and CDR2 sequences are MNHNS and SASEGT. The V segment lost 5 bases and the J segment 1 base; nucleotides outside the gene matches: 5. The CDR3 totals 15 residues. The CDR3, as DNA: TGTGCCAGCAGTCTGACAGGGGGAGTTAACTATGGCTACACCTTC. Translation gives CASSLTGGVNYGYTF.

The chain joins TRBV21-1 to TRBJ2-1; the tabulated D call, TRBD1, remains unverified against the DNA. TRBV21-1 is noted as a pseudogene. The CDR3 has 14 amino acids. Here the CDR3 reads CASSYLRGGNEQFF. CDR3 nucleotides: TGTGCCAGCAGCTATCTCCGCGGGGGCAATGAGCAGTTCTTC.

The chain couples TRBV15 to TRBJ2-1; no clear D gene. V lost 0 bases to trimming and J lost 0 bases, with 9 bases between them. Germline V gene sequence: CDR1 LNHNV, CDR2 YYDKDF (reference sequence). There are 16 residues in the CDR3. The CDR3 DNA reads TGTGCCACCAGCAGAGATCCCGCGGACTCCTACAATGAGCAGTTCTTC. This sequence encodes CATSRDPADSYNEQFF. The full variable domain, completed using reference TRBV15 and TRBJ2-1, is DAMVIQNPRYQVTQFGKPVTLSCSQTLNHNVMYWYQQKSSQAPKLLFHYYDKDFNNEADTPDNFQSRRPNTSFCFLDIRSPGLGDTAMYLCATSRDPADSYNEQFFGPGTRLTVL.

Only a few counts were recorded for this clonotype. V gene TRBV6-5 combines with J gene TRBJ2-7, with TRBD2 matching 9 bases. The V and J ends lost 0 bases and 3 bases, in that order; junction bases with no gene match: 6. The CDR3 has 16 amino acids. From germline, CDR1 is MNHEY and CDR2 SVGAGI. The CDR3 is CASSYSKTSGYYEQYF. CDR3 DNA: TGTGCCAGCAGTTACTCTAAGACTAGCGGTTACTACGAGCAGTACTTC.

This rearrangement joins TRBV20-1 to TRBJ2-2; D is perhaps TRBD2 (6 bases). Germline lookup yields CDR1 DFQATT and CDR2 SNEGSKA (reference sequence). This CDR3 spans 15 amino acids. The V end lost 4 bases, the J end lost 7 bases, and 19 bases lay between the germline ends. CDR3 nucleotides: TGCAGTGCTACTCGTTCACTAGCAAGGGGCGGGGAGCTGTTTTTT. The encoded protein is CSATRSLARGGELFF.

DNA for the CDR3: TGCAGTGCTAGAATGGCCTATGAGCAGTTCTTC. Its protein product is CSARMAYEQFF. V is TRBV20-1 and J is TRBJ2-1; D ambiguous. Germline CDR1 and CDR2: DFQATT and SNEGSKA (reference sequence). The V end lost 2 bases, the J end lost 8 bases, and 7 bases lay between the germline ends. This CDR3 is built from 11 residues.

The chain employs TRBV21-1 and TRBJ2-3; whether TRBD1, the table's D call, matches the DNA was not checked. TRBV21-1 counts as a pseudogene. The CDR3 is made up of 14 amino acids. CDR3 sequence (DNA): TGTGCCAGCAGCAAGAAGGGGGGCACAGATACGCAGTATTTT. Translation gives CASSKKGGTDTQYF.

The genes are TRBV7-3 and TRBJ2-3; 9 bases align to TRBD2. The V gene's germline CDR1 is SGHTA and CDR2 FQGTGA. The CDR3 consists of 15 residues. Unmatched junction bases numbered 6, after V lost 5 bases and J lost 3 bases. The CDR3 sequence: CASSLRTSATDTQYF. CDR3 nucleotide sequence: TGTGCCAGCAGCCTGAGGACTAGCGCAACAGATACGCAGTATTTT.

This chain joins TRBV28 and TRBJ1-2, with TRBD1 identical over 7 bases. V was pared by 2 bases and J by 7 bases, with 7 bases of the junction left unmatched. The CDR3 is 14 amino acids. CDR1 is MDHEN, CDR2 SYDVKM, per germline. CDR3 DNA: TGTGCCAGCAGTTTAACCAGACAGGGAGGTGGCTACACCTTC. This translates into CASSLTRQGGGYTF.

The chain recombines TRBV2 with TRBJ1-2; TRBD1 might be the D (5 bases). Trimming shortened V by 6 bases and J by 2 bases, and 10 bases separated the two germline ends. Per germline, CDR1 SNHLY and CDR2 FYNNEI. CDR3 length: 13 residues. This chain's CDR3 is CASSRAVNYGYTF. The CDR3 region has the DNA TGTGCCAGCAGCAGGGCGGTAAACTATGGCTACACCTTC.

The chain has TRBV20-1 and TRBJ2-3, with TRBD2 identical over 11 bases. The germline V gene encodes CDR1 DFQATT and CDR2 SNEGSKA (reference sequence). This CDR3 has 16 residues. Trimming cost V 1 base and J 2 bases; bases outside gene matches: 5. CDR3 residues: CSARGVAGGVTDTQYF. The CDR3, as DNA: TGCAGTGCTAGAGGGGTAGCGGGGGGGGTCACAGATACGCAGTATTTT.

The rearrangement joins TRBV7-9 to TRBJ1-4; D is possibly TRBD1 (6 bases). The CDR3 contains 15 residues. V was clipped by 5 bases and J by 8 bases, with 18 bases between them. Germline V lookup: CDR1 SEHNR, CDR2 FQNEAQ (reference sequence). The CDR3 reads CASSGAGDIWEKLFF. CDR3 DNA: TGTGCCAGCAGCGGGGCTGGGGACATCTGGGAAAAACTGTTTTTT.

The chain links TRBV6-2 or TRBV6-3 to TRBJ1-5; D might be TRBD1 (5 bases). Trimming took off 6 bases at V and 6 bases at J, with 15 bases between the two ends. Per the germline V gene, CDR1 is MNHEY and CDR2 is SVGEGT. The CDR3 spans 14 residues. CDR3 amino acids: CASSQNLQGQPQHF. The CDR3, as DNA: TGTGCCAGCAGCCAGAACCTTCAGGGTCAGCCCCAGCATTTT.

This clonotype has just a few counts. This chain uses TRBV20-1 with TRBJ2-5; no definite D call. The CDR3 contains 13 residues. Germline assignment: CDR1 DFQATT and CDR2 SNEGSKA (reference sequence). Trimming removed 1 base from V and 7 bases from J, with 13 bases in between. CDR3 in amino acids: CSARVGLLPTQYF. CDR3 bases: TGCAGTGCTAGAGTTGGGCTGCTACCGACCCAGTACTTC.

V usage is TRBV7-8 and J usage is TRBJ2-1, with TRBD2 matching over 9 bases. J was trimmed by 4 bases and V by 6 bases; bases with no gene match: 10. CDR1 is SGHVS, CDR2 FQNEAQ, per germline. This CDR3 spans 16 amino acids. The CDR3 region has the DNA TGTGCCAGCAGTTCAGGGGGGCTAGCGGGGTACAATGAGCAGTTCTTC. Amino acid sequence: CASSSGGLAGYNEQFF.

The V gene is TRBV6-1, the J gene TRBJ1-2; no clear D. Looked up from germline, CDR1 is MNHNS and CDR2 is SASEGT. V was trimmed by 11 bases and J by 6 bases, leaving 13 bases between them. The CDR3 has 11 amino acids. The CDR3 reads CAAQWMDGYTF. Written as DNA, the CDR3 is TGTGCCGCCCAATGGATGGATGGCTACACCTTC.

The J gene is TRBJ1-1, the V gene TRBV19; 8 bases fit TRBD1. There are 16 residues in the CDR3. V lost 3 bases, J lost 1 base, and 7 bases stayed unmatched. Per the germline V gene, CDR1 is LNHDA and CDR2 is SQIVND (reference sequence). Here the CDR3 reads CASSILNGQGNTEAFF. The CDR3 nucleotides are TGTGCCAGTAGTATCCTAAATGGACAGGGGAACACTGAAGCTTTCTTT. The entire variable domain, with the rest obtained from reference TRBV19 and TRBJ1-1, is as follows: DGGITQSPKYLFRKEGQNVTLSCEQNLNHDAMYWYRQDPGQGLRLIYYSQIVNDFQKGDIAEGYSVSREKKESFPLTVTSAQKNPTAFYLCASSILNGQGNTEAFFGQGTRLTVV.

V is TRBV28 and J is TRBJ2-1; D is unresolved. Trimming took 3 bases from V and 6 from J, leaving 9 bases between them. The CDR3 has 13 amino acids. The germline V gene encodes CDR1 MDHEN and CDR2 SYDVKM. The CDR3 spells CASSFADRNEQFF. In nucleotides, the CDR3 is TGTGCCAGCAGTTTTGCTGACCGCAATGAGCAGTTCTTC. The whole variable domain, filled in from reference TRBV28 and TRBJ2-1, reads DVKVTQSSRYLVKRTGEKVFLECVQDMDHENMFWYRQDPGLGLRLIYFSYDVKMKEKGDIPEGYSVSREKKERFSLILESASTNQTSMYLCASSFADRNEQFFGPGTRLTVL.

CDR3 DNA: TGTGCCAGCAGACGTGGGACAGCCGTTCTAGAGACCCAGTACTTC. Protein sequence: CASRRGTAVLETQYF. This chain joins TRBV7-8 and TRBJ2-5; 7 bases match TRBD1. From germline, CDR1 is SGHVS and CDR2 FQNEAQ. The CDR3 runs to 15 residues. The V gene end was trimmed by 6 bases and the J gene end by 4 bases; junction bases not matched to a gene: 11. The full variable domain, completed using reference TRBV7-8 and TRBJ2-5, is GAGVSQSPRYKVAKRGQDVALRCDPISGHVSLFWYQQALGQGPEFLTYFQNEAQLDKSGLPSDRFFAERPEGSVSTLKIQRTQQEDSAVYLCASRRGTAVLETQYFGPGTRLLVL.

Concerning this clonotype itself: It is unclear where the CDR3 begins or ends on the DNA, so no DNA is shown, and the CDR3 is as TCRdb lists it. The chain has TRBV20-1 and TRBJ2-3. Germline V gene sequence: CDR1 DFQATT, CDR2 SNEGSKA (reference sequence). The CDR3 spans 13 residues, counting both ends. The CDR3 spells CSILATGTDTQYF.

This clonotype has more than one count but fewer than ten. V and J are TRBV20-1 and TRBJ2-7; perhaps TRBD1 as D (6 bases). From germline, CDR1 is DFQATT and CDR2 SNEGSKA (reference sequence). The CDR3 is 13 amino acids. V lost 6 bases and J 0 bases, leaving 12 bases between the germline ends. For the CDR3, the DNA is TGCAGTGCGGACAGCCCCAACTCCTACGAGCAGTACTTC. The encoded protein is CSADSPNSYEQYF.

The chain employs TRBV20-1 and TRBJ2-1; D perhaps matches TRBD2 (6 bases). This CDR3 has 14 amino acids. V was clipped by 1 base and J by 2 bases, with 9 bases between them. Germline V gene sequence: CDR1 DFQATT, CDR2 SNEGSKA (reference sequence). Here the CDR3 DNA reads TGCAGTGCTAGAGGTAGCGGAACCTACAATGAGCAGTTCTTC. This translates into CSARGSGTYNEQFF.

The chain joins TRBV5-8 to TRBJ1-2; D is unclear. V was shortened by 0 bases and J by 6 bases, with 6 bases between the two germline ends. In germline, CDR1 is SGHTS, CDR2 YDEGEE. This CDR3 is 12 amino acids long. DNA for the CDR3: TGTGCCAGCAGCTTGGACGCCCATGGCTACACCTTC. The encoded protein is CASSLDAHGYTF.